This TCR beta chain was recorded in a study of coeliac disease. The V gene end was trimmed by 7 bases and the J gene end by 8 bases; junction bases not matched to a gene: 7. This CDR3 region has 12 residues. Germline V CDR1 and CDR2: GTSNPN, SVGIG (reference sequence). This clone has a handful of counts. The repertoire was sequenced with immunoSEQ multiplex PCR; TCRdb's copy has only in-frame clones and lacks some. The table shows several thousand clones, with 69% occurring only once. Cells were frozen in aliquots of about 500,000, and one aliquot per fraction was sequenced. The receptor comes from a man aged 25-40 years with celiac disease. Material: intraepithelial lymphocytes from the gut. The V call is TRBV30, the J call TRBJ2-1; TRBD2 agrees at 8 bases. The DNA for the CDR3 is TGTGCCTCGGCGACTAGCGTATATGAGCAGTTCTTC. Its translation: CASATSVYEQFF.